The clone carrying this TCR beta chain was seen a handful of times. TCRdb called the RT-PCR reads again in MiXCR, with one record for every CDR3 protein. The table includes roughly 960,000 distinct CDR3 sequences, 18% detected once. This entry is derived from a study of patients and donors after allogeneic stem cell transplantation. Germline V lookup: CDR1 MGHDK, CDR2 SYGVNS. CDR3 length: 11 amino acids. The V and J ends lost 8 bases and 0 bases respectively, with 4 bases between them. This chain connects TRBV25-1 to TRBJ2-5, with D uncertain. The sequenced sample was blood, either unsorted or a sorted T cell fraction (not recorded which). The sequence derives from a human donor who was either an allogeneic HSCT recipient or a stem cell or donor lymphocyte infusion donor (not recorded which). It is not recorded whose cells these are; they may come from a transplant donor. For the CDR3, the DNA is TGTGCCAGCGGGGACCAAGAGACCCAGTACTTC. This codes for CASGDQETQYF.